A selection of T cell receptor beta chains follows, all from one sample in a study of T cells in Graves' hyperthyroidism and ophthalmopathy. MiXCR, run by TCRdb on the multiplex PCR reads, gives a single entry per CDR3 protein. Seen here are approximately 610,000 distinct CDR3 sequences, over 12% observed once, and the top ten hold approximately 4.2%. Sequencing input: blood. Source of these receptors: a woman aged 40 to 50 with Graves' ophthalmopathy. Each CDR3 is given with its conserved first and last residue. Fields, in order: D gene, clone size, V gene, J gene, CDR3 length, CDR3 DNA, CDR3 protein. The D gene is left open where the match is weak. Clone size is given for some rows only: seen once, a few or many times, or a class if the clone is expanded.

-	many	TRBV7-2	TRBJ1-1	13	TGTGCCAGCAGCTTAGAACCGGGGATAGAAGCTTTCTTT	CASSLEPGIEAFF
-	many	TRBV6-2/TRBV6-3	TRBJ2-7	14	TGTGCCAGCAGTACAACCGGGGTCACCTACGAGCAGTACTTC	CASSTTGVTYEQYF
-	many	TRBV7-2	TRBJ2-7	13	TGTGCCAGCAGCTTTAGCAGATCCTACGAGCAGTACTTC	CASSFSRSYEQYF
-	-	TRBV6-1	TRBJ2-7	11	TGTGCCAGCAGTGGAAGACAGCGCCGGGGCTTC	CASSGRQRRGF
-	many	TRBV3-1	TRBJ2-5	17	TGTGCCAGCAGCCAGCAGATAGGGCCAAAGGTTGGAGAGACCCAGTACTTC	CASSQQIGPKVGETQYF
-	many	TRBV6-1	TRBJ2-7	14	TGTGCCAGCAGCCCTTCCTGGACCTCCTACGAGCAGTACTTC	CASSPSWTSYEQYF
TRBD2	many	TRBV6-1	TRBJ2-2	13	TGTGCCAGCAACGCGGGAGAGGCCGGGGAGCTGTTTTTT	CASNAGEAGELFF
TRBD1	many	TRBV3-1	TRBJ2-7	15	TGTGCCAGCAGCCAAGATAGGGACAGGGGCTACGAGCAGTACTTC	CASSQDRDRGYEQYF
-	few	TRBV5-1	TRBJ1-3	15	TGCGCCAGCAGCTTGGGACAGGCGTCTGGAAACACCATATATTTT	CASSLGQASGNTIYF
-	many	TRBV6-2/TRBV6-3	TRBJ2-2	16	TGTGCCAGCAGCGGGGGGCCCTACGCGAACACCGGGGAGCTGTTTTTT	CASSGGPYANTGELFF
-	many	TRBV6-2/TRBV6-3	TRBJ1-2	13	TGTGCCATAAAACAGGCAGGGACCTATGGCTACACCTTC	CAIKQAGTYGYTF
-	many	TRBV20-1	TRBJ2-7	15	TGCAGTGCTATAGTGCCGGGACAACACTCCTACGAGCAGTACTTC	CSAIVPGQHSYEQYF
TRBD2	many	TRBV30	TRBJ2-7	13	TGTGCCTGGGCCAAGGGAGGGACCTACGAGCAGTACTTC	CAWAKGGTYEQYF
-	many	TRBV28	TRBJ1-5	16	TGTGCCAGCAGTCACAGGGAAAACCGGGGTTATCAGCCCCAGCATTTT	CASSHRENRGYQPQHF
TRBD1	many	TRBV6-2/TRBV6-3	TRBJ1-1	13	TGTGCCAGCAGAAGCAGGGGGCTGGCTGAAGCTTTCTTT	CASRSRGLAEAFF
-	many	TRBV2	TRBJ2-5	11	TGTGCCAGCAACAGACAAGAGACCCAGTACTTC	CASNRQETQYF
-	-	TRBV4-2	TRBJ2-4	17	TGTGCCAGCAGCCAAGAAGGCCCAGGGGTTGGTCGTGACATTCAGTACTTC	CASSQEGPGVGRDIQYF
TRBD2	-	TRBV12-3/TRBV12-4	TRBJ2-1	16	TGTGCCAGCAGCCATGGACTAGCGGGAGGGAACAATGAGCAGTTCTTC	CASSHGLAGGNNEQFF
TRBD2	many	TRBV7-8	TRBJ2-7	15	TGTGCCAGCAGCTTTAAGGCGGGAGGGCCCTACGAGCAGTACTTC	CASSFKAGGPYEQYF
TRBD1	-	TRBV19	TRBJ1-6	17	TGTGCCAGTTCCCAACCGCCGGGACAGCTCTATAATTCACCCCTCCACTTT	CASSQPPGQLYNSPLHF
-	-	TRBV11-1	TRBJ1-2	16	TGTGCCAGCAGCCATAATGCGGGTCCTCGCTTGGATGGCTACACCTTC	CASSHNAGPRLDGYTF
TRBD2	many	TRBV7-2	TRBJ2-4	15	TGTGCCAGCAGCTTAGGGGGACTAGCGGGGAACATTCAGTACTTC	CASSLGGLAGNIQYF
TRBD1	once	TRBV7-2	TRBJ1-2	15	TGTGCCAGCAGCTCTATGGCCGGACAGGGCTATGGCTACACCTTC	CASSSMAGQGYGYTF
-	many	TRBV6-1	TRBJ1-2	11	TGTGCCAGCAATGACGGGGATGGCTACACCTTC	CASNDGDGYTF
-	many	TRBV5-1	TRBJ2-4	14	TGCGCCAGCAGCTTGGATAGTGCCAAAAACATTCAGTACTTC	CASSLDSAKNIQYF
TRBD2	-	TRBV20-1	TRBJ2-3	16	TGCAGTGCTAGGCCCTTGGTTAGCGGGAGAAGGGATACGCAGTATTTT	CSARPLVSGRRDTQYF
-	many	TRBV6-2/TRBV6-3	TRBJ2-2	18	TGTGCCAGCAGTTTTCTGCGGGGATGGGATGTTGGCACCGGGGAGCTGTTTTTT	CASSFLRGWDVGTGELFF
-	many	TRBV28	TRBJ1-2	15	TGTGCCAGCAGTAGGGGAGACTGGGCTAACTATGGCTACACCTTC	CASSRGDWANYGYTF
-	many	TRBV6-6	TRBJ2-2	19	TGTGCCAGCAGTTCCCCTTACAGGGAGACGCGGGAACAATCCGGGGAGCTGTTTTTT	CASSSPYRETREQSGELFF
-	-	TRBV11-2	TRBJ2-2	13	TGTGCCAGCAGCCGGGATTTCACCGGGGAGCTGGTTTTT	CASSRDFTGELVF
-	many	TRBV12-3/TRBV12-4	TRBJ1-1	13	TGTGCCAGCAGAACCATGGAAGACACTGAAGCTTTCTTT	CASRTMEDTEAFF
-	many	TRBV25-1	TRBJ1-3	17	TGTGCCAGCAGTGCCCACACCGCCGGCAGGCGCTGGAACACCATATATTTT	CASSAHTAGRRWNTIYF
TRBD2	many	TRBV12-3/TRBV12-4	TRBJ2-5	16	TGTGCCAGCAGCCTAACACTAGCGGGAGGGCGGGAGACCCAGTACTTC	CASSLTLAGGRETQYF
TRBD1	few	TRBV6-1	TRBJ1-2	15	TGTGCCAGCACCGAGACAGGGGAGGGGTACTATGGCTACACCTTC	CASTETGEGYYGYTF
TRBD2	-	TRBV18	TRBJ2-5	16	TGTGCCAGCTCACCACCAACGGGAGGCGTCCAAGAGACCCAGTACTTC	CASSPPTGGVQETQYF
TRBD2	many	TRBV25-1	TRBJ2-7	13	TGTGCCAGCAGTACTAGCGGGAGCGCCGAGCAGTACTTC	CASSTSGSAEQYF
-	many	TRBV6-2/TRBV6-3	TRBJ1-2	17	TGTGCCAGCAGTTACCGCCATTCGACAGGCTTTAACTATGGCTACACCTTC	CASSYRHSTGFNYGYTF
TRBD1	many	TRBV6-5	TRBJ2-1	15	TGTGCCAGCAGATCACAGGGGGCTAGTGAACATGAGCAGTTCTTC	CASRSQGASEHEQFF
-	many	TRBV12-3/TRBV12-4	TRBJ2-3	13	TGTGCCAGCCTCCTGGGAGACACAGATACGCAGTATTTT	CASLLGDTDTQYF
-	many	TRBV7-8	TRBJ2-5	15	TGTGCCAGCAGCTTATTTAGCGGCAACGGGGAGACCCAGTACTTC	CASSLFSGNGETQYF
-	many	TRBV28	TRBJ1-5	14	TGTGCCAGCAGTTTACGGAGGGATGGACAGCCCCAGCATTTT	CASSLRRDGQPQHF
TRBD1	-	TRBV20-1	TRBJ2-7	14	TGCAGTGCGGGGGGACAGGGGGATTTAAACGAGCAGTACTTC	CSAGGQGDLNEQYF
-	-	TRBV7-9	TRBJ1-5	15	TGTGCCAGCAGCTCCCCGGGAGAGGAACTTCAGCCCCAGCATTTT	CASSSPGEELQPQHF
TRBD1	-	TRBV6-1	TRBJ1-2	13	TGTGCCACCTCCCAGGGGGCCAACTATGGCTACACCTTC	CATSQGANYGYTF
-	many	TRBV7-2	TRBJ1-1	14	TGTGCCAGCAGCTTAGCTGGGGGCAGGTCTGAAGCTTTCTTT	CASSLAGGRSEAFF
-	-	TRBV13	TRBJ2-7	13	TGTGCCAGCAGCTTAAACCCGTTCTACGAGCAGTACTTC	CASSLNPFYEQYF
TRBD1	-	TRBV29-1	TRBJ2-5	15	TGCAGCGTTGAGCCTGGGACAGGAGGCGGGGAGACCCAGTACTTC	CSVEPGTGGGETQYF
TRBD1	-	TRBV6-5	TRBJ2-7	14	TGTGCCAGCAGTGACTCGGGACAGTTCTACGAGCAGTACTTC	CASSDSGQFYEQYF
-	many	TRBV18	TRBJ1-1	14	TGTGCCAGCTCACCGAACAGTGGGAACACTGAAGCTTTCTTT	CASSPNSGNTEAFF
-	-	TRBV18	TRBJ2-2	17	TGTGCCAGCTCACCAAGGATGGACACCGCGAACACCGGGGAGCTGTTTTTT	CASSPRMDTANTGELFF
-	few	TRBV6-1	TRBJ2-3	16	TGTGCCAGCTCGAAAGGGATTACTAGAAGCACAGATACGCAGTATTTT	CASSKGITRSTDTQYF
-	-	TRBV2	TRBJ2-7	21	TGTGCCAGCAGTGTCCCCTTGGACCCTAGACAGGGGCGGACTAGCTCCTACGAGCAGTACTTC	CASSVPLDPRQGRTSSYEQYF
-	few	TRBV25-1	TRBJ1-2	15	TGTGCCAGCAGTGACCCAGGAGGGGGTGACTATGGCTACACCTTC	CASSDPGGGDYGYTF
TRBD1	-	TRBV12-5	TRBJ1-2	16	TGTGCTAGTGGTTTGGCCGGTGAGGACAGGGCGAGTGGCTACACCTTC	CASGLAGEDRASGYTF
TRBD2	many	TRBV7-9	TRBJ2-7	12	TGTGCCAGCAGCTCCCTTGGGAGGGATCCGTACTTC	CASSSLGRDPYF
-	many	TRBV28	TRBJ1-5	18	TGTGCCAGCAGTCCGGGACATCGGAACCTTTATAGCAATCAGCCCCAGCATTTT	CASSPGHRNLYSNQPQHF
-	-	TRBV2	TRBJ2-3	15	TGTGCCAGCAGTAGAAGTGGGGGTTCGATAGATACGCAGTATTTT	CASSRSGGSIDTQYF